This T cell receptor beta chain originates from a study of blood T cell repertoires in COVID-19. Overall study: The cDNA or gDNA used as material had been derived from T cells, B-cell-depleted T cells, or PBMCs.

The CDR3 consists of 11 residues. V lost 7 bases to trimming and J lost 4 bases, with 11 bases between them. CDR1 is SQVTM and CDR2 is ANQGSEA in the germline V gene. Per the authors' pipeline: Amplification with reference gene primers provided the estimates of nucleated cell counts. This table comes from immunoSEQ multiplex PCR, and its TCRdb copy is limited to in-frame clones, with some not included. V and J calls and clone size are given by that table; D and trimming were obtained from the DNA. The table lists about 240,000 clones, roughly nine tenths of them singletons. The sequence came from a man aged 60 to 69 with acute or convalescent COVID-19. The chain joins TRBV29-1 to TRBJ2-7; D is unresolved. The source material was peripheral blood. The CDR3 spells CSAGVTYEQYF. The CDR3, as DNA: TGCAGCGCCGGAGTTACTTACGAGCAGTACTTC.